A single sample is the source of the 27 T cell receptor beta chains below, sequenced in a study of blood T cell repertoires in COVID-19. Clones were sequenced by immunoSEQ multiplex PCR, and TCRdb holds only the in-frame ones, with some missing. The sample carries approximately 210,000 clones, less than 90% recorded once. Input material: peripheral blood. The source of these receptors is a man between 40 and 49 years old with active or convalescent COVID-19.

The chain recombines TRBV10-1 with TRBJ2-3; 9 bases match TRBD2. The V gene's germline CDR1 is WNHNN and CDR2 SYGVQD (reference sequence). This CDR3 region has 14 residues. Trimming removed 2 bases from V and 4 bases from J; junction bases left unmatched: 1. CDR3 amino acids: CASSERGRADTQYF. In nucleotides, the CDR3 is TGCGCCAGCAGTGAGCGCGGGAGGGCAGATACGCAGTATTTT.

The chain recombines TRBV5-1 with TRBJ1-1, with D unclear. The CDR3 covers 14 residues. Germline assignment: CDR1 SGHRS and CDR2 YFSETQ. V lost 2 bases and J lost 4, with 12 bases in between. The CDR3 protein is CASSLPGYSTEAFF. The CDR3 DNA is TGCGCCAGCAGCTTACCCGGGTATAGCACTGAAGCTTTCTTT.

V is TRBV9 and J is TRBJ2-7; D is unresolved. The germline CDR1 and CDR2 sequences are SGDLS and YYNGEE. V was trimmed by 3 bases and J by 5 bases, leaving 12 bases between them. The CDR3 has 13 amino acids. CDR3 in DNA: TGTGCCAGCAGCGCGCGACCAGAGGACGAGCAGTACTTC. Protein sequence: CASSARPEDEQYF.

This clone was observed a few times. This rearrangement joins TRBV5-1 to TRBJ1-4, with 7 bases matching TRBD1. Germline CDR1 is SGHRS and CDR2 is YFSETQ. With 4 bases clipped from V and 0 bases from J, the junction kept 9 bases outside the gene matches. The CDR3 has 17 residues. CDR3 amino acids: CASSRWADRATNEKLFF. CDR3 sequence (DNA): TGCGCCAGCAGCCGGTGGGCCGACAGGGCAACTAATGAAAAACTGTTTTTT.

The chain joins TRBV27 to TRBJ2-1, with D possibly being TRBD1 (6 bases). V was trimmed by 6 bases and J by 7 bases, leaving 13 bases between them. Germline V gives CDR1 MNHEY, CDR2 SMNVEV (reference sequence). The CDR3 loop spans 13 amino acids. The DNA for the CDR3 is TGTGCCAGCAGAGTGACAGGTCCGAATGAGCAGTTCTTC. The encoded protein is CASRVTGPNEQFF.

This clone has more than one count but fewer than ten. The chain links TRBV29-1 to TRBJ1-2, with TRBD1 matching 12 bases. CDR3 length: 13 amino acids. V lost 7 bases and J lost 5; bases outside the gene matches: 5. Germline V gene sequence: CDR1 SQVTM, CDR2 ANQGSEA. CDR3 region: CSAGQGAGYGYTF. In nucleotides, the CDR3 is TGCAGCGCGGGACAGGGGGCAGGGTATGGCTACACCTTC.

This chain connects TRBV19 to TRBJ1-2; D might be TRBD1 (5 bases). This CDR3 spans 12 amino acids. Trimming pared 5 bases from V and 14 bases from J, leaving 18 bases between. The germline gives CDR1 LNHDA, CDR2 SQIVND (reference sequence). CDR3 residues: CASSLGPRALTF. The CDR3, as DNA: TGTGCCAGTAGTCTCGGGCCCAGGGCCTTGACCTTC.

J is TRBJ2-5 and V is TRBV5-4; D perhaps matches TRBD1 (8 bases). The CDR3 consists of 14 residues. Trimming left V 2 bases short and J 5 bases short, with 13 bases between. Germline V lookup: CDR1 SGHNT, CDR2 YYREEE (reference sequence). The CDR3 protein is CASSLGQGGETQYF. The DNA of the CDR3 is TGTGCCAGCAGCTTAGGACAGGGAGGGGAGACCCAGTACTTC.

This chain uses TRBV21-1 with TRBJ2-1; TRBD2 reflects the table's D call only, with no check against the DNA. TRBV21-1 is a recognized pseudogene. This CDR3 has 12 residues. The CDR3 DNA follows: TGTGCCAGCAGCAAAGGCTCCGCGGCGCAGTTCTTC. Protein sequence: CASSKGSAAQFF.

With respect to this clone: At the DNA level, this CDR3 is encoded by other sequences in the same sample as well. V usage is TRBV7-6 and J usage is TRBJ2-2, with D unresolved. Germline V gene lookup returns CDR1 SGHVS and CDR2 FNYEAQ. The CDR3 contains 15 residues. With 3 bases removed from V and 1 base from J, the gap between germline ends came to 9 bases. Written as DNA, the CDR3 is TGTGCCAGCAGCTTTCAAGAGCTGAACACCGGGGAGCTGTTTTTT. As protein: CASSFQELNTGELFF.

V gene TRBV30 combines with J gene TRBJ1-6; D is ambiguous. CDR1 and CDR2 (germline): GTSNPN, SVGIG (reference sequence). The CDR3 runs to 15 residues. The germline V and J ends were trimmed by 5 bases and 0 bases, with 11 bases remaining between them. The CDR3 spells CAWEGRRSYNSPLHF. The CDR3 coding sequence is TGTGCCTGGGAGGGTCGCCGCTCCTATAATTCACCCCTCCACTTT. The full variable domain, rest sourced from reference TRBV30 and TRBJ1-6, is SQTIHQWPATLVQPVGSPLSLECTVEGTSNPNLYWYRQAAGRGLQLLFYSVGIGQISSEVPQNLSASRPQDRQFILSSKKLLLSDSGFYLCAWEGRRSYNSPLHFGNGTRLTVT.

V and J are TRBV6-5 and TRBJ1-3; a possible D gene is TRBD1 (6 bases). This CDR3 spans 14 amino acids. With 10 bases removed from V and 4 bases from J, the gap between germline ends came to 17 bases. CDR1 MNHEY and CDR2 SVGAGI come from the germline V gene. The CDR3: CAISEQGLGNTIYF. For the CDR3, the DNA is TGTGCCATCTCAGAACAGGGTTTGGGAAACACCATATATTTT.

The chain recombines TRBV10-1 with TRBJ1-1, with no clear D. Per the germline V gene, CDR1 is WNHNN and CDR2 is SYGVQD (reference sequence). The V end was cut by 2 bases, the J end by 1 base, with 8 bases between. The CDR3 is 14 amino acids. The CDR3 loop is CASSEQRGNTEAFF. The CDR3 bases are TGCGCCAGCAGTGAGCAACGGGGGAACACTGAAGCTTTCTTT.

This chain joins TRBV28 and TRBJ1-4; TRBD1 matches at 7 bases. The CDR3 totals 18 residues. Germline assignment: CDR1 MDHEN and CDR2 SYDVKM. Trimming took 5 bases from V and 0 from J; bases not matched to a gene: 12. The CDR3 coding sequence is TGTGCCAGCAGTAATGGGGGGACAGCCTATTCAACTAATGAAAAACTGTTTTTT. Its protein is CASSNGGTAYSTNEKLFF.

The CDR3 coding sequence is TGTGCCAGCAGTTACTCGCGTCTAGCGGATTACGAGCAGTACTTC. Protein: CASSYSRLADYEQYF. The chain joins TRBV6-6 to TRBJ2-7; 7 bases are a match to TRBD2. The CDR3 sequence is 15 residues long. V was pared by 0 bases and J by 4 bases, with 6 bases of the junction left unmatched. The germline V gene encodes CDR1 MNHNY and CDR2 SVGAGI (reference sequence).

The genes are TRBV9 and TRBJ2-1, with TRBD2 matching over 10 bases. Germline assignment: CDR1 SGDLS and CDR2 YYNGEE. The CDR3 totals 16 residues. V gave up 4 bases and J gave up 6 bases; unmatched junction bases: 10. CDR3 sequence reads: CASSPSGGAISNEQFF. Written as DNA, the CDR3 is TGTGCCAGCAGCCCGAGCGGGGGGGCGATTAGCAATGAGCAGTTCTTC.

This chain connects TRBV6-2 or TRBV6-3 to TRBJ2-3, with D tentatively TRBD2 (6 bases). Germline V gene sequence: CDR1 MNHEY, CDR2 SVGEGT. With 5 bases removed from V and 5 bases from J, the gap between germline ends came to 11 bases. The CDR3 loop spans 13 amino acids. This chain's CDR3 is CASSGTSKDTQYF. In DNA, the CDR3 is TGTGCCAGCAGTGGGACTTCCAAAGATACGCAGTATTTT.

The chain is built from TRBV7-3 and TRBJ1-2; D is uncertain. The germline gives CDR1 SGHTA, CDR2 FQGTGA. The V gene lost 5 bases and the J gene lost 0 bases, with 13 bases spanning the gap. CDR3 length: 15 amino acids. CDR3 nucleotide sequence: TGTGCCAGCAGCCCCTGGACTCAAGCTAACTATGGCTACACCTTC. Translated: CASSPWTQANYGYTF.

V is TRBV7-9 and J is TRBJ2-1, with TRBD1 identical over 12 bases. V gave up 1 base and J gave up 9 bases; unmatched junction bases: 4. In germline, CDR1 is SEHNR, CDR2 FQNEAQ (reference sequence). The CDR3 consists of 15 residues. CDR3 loop: CASSLEGQGAIEQFF. In DNA form, the CDR3 reads TGTGCCAGCAGCTTAGAGGGACAGGGGGCAATTGAGCAGTTCTTC. Supplemented by reference TRBV7-9 and TRBJ2-1, the full variable domain reads DTGVSQNPRHKITKRGQNVTFRCDPISEHNRLYWYRQTLGQGPEFLTYFQNEAQLEKSRLLSDRFSAERPKGSFSTLEIQRTEQGDSAMYLCASSLEGQGAIEQFFGPGTRLTVL.

The chain joins TRBV29-1 to TRBJ1-1, with a possible D match to TRBD1 (6 bases). The CDR3 has 13 residues. Germline V gene sequence: CDR1 SQVTM, CDR2 ANQGSEA. Trimming cost V 6 bases and J 3 bases, with 14 bases left between them. The DNA of the CDR3 is TGCAGCGTCGCCGGGACACAGGACACTGAAGCTTTCTTT. Protein product: CSVAGTQDTEAFF.

Concerning this clone: The sample carries other DNA sequences with the same CDR3. This chain joins TRBV15 and TRBJ2-1, with TRBD2 identical over 8 bases. From germline, CDR1 is LNHNV and CDR2 YYDKDF (reference sequence). The CDR3 sequence is 16 residues long. V lost 3 bases, J lost 3 bases, and 7 bases stayed unmatched. The CDR3 loop reads CATSRDRGGSYNEQFF. For the CDR3, the DNA is TGTGCCACCAGCAGGGACCGGGGGGGGAGCTACAATGAGCAGTTCTTC.

This sequence joins TRBV27 and TRBJ1-1; D perhaps matches TRBD1 (6 bases). Trimming pared 2 bases from V and 1 base from J, leaving 11 bases between. The CDR3 contains 15 residues. CDR1 MNHEY and CDR2 SMNVEV come from the germline V gene (reference sequence). The CDR3: CASSLRGAANTEAFF. The CDR3 region has the DNA TGTGCCAGCAGTTTACGGGGGGCTGCGAACACTGAAGCTTTCTTT.

V gene TRBV7-6 combines with J gene TRBJ2-7, with a tentative D call TRBD1 (5 bases). Trimming stripped 5 bases from V and 8 bases from J, with 16 bases between. This CDR3 contains 13 residues. Germline CDR1 is SGHVS and CDR2 is FNYEAQ. Here the CDR3 DNA reads TGTGCCAGCAGCGCAGACTCTGACAGAAAGCAGTACTTC. Amino acid sequence: CASSADSDRKQYF.

The chain carries TRBV5-1 and TRBJ2-7, with TRBD1 identical over 9 bases. Germline V gene data show CDR1 as SGHRS and CDR2 as YFSETQ. Trimming at V came to 5 bases and at J to 4 bases, leaving 10 bases not matched to a gene. The CDR3 has 15 amino acids. The CDR3 protein is CASRPPGQGMYEQYF. In DNA, the CDR3 is TGCGCCAGCAGACCCCCGGGACAGGGCATGTACGAGCAGTACTTC.

This chain links TRBV2 with TRBJ2-7, with D perhaps matching TRBD1 (5 bases). Per germline, CDR1 SNHLY and CDR2 FYNNEI. This CDR3 contains 12 residues. V dropped 6 bases and J dropped 2 bases, with 8 bases sitting between them. The CDR3 loop reads CASRTDTYEQYF. CDR3 coding DNA: TGTGCCAGCAGGACGGACACCTACGAGCAGTACTTC.

This chain uses TRBV7-3 with TRBJ1-5; D is perhaps TRBD1 (5 bases). CDR1 SGHTA and CDR2 FQGTGA come from the germline V gene. Trimming took 1 base from V and 2 from J, leaving 15 bases between them. The CDR3 has 17 amino acids. DNA of the CDR3: TGTGCCAGCAGCTTAAGGGTCGGCAGGGCGGGCAATCAGCCCCAGCATTTT. Amino acid sequence: CASSLRVGRAGNQPQHF. Combining the CDR3 with reference TRBV7-3 and TRBJ1-5 gives the whole variable domain GAGVSQTPSNKVTEKGKYVELRCDPISGHTALYWYRQSLGQGPEFLIYFQGTGAADDSGLPNDRFFAVRPEGSVSTLKIQRTERGDSAVYLCASSLRVGRAGNQPQHFGDGTRLSIL.

The V and J genes are TRBV27 and TRBJ2-1; TRBD2 is a possible D gene (6 bases). V was trimmed by 7 bases and J by 3 bases, leaving 16 bases between them. This CDR3 is built from 15 residues. Germline CDR1 is MNHEY and CDR2 is SMNVEV (reference sequence). The chain's CDR3 is CASTPGDSYYNEQFF. CDR3 DNA: TGTGCCAGCACCCCGGGGGACTCCTACTACAATGAGCAGTTCTTC.